One and the same sample provided the 10 T cell receptor beta chains below, sequenced in a study of blood T cell repertoires in COVID-19. The protocol was immunoSEQ multiplex PCR, while the TCRdb copy is restricted to in-frame clones and leaves out a portion. The sample lists about 150,000 clones, around 86% occurring once. The sample consisted of peripheral blood. The origin of the receptors is a man aged 50-59 years with active COVID-19.

This clone was detected once. The chain recombines TRBV5-4 with TRBJ2-7; 12 nucleotides match TRBD2. The CDR3 runs 18 residues. Germline lookup yields CDR1 SGHNT and CDR2 YYREEE (reference sequence). After removal of 4 bases from V and 0 bases from J, the junction contained 11 bases not matched to a gene. The CDR3 loop is CASSPGTSGPVSSYEQYF. CDR3 in DNA: TGTGCCAGCAGCCCCGGGACTAGCGGGCCCGTAAGCTCCTACGAGCAGTACTTC.

The chain uses TRBV7-2 and TRBJ1-2; maybe TRBD1 (6 bases). V gave up 2 bases and J gave up 2 bases, with 12 bases separating them. This CDR3 is built from 15 residues. The germline gives CDR1 SGHTA, CDR2 FQGNSA. The CDR3 protein is CASSLTGTENYGYTF. The CDR3 DNA is TGTGCCAGCAGCTTAACAGGGACGGAAAACTATGGCTACACCTTC.

This sequence joins TRBV15 and TRBJ1-2; D is unresolved. The CDR3 contains 14 residues. CDR1 is LNHNV and CDR2 is YYDKDF in the germline V gene (reference sequence). V gave up 0 bases and J gave up 4 bases, with 9 bases separating them. CDR3 in amino acids: CATSRDPGSYGYTF. The CDR3 DNA follows: TGTGCCACCAGCAGAGATCCGGGGAGCTATGGCTACACCTTC.

The genes are TRBV7-2 and TRBJ2-3; TRBD2 aligns across 7 bases. The CDR3 has 18 amino acids. CDR1 and CDR2 from the germline V gene are SGHTA and FQGNSA. V shed 2 bases and J 1 base; nucleotides not matched to a gene: 12. CDR3 region: CASSLYGATGGGTDTQYF. CDR3 coding DNA: TGTGCCAGCAGCTTATATGGAGCTACGGGGGGAGGCACAGATACGCAGTATTTT.

CDR3 nucleotides: TGTGCCAGCAGGGAGCCGGGACAGCGGCAAGGTGGCTACACCTTC. Translation: CASREPGQRQGGYTF. V usage is TRBV2 and J usage is TRBJ1-2, with 7 positions matching TRBD1. This CDR3 region has 15 residues. The trim removed 6 bases at V and 7 bases at J, leaving 14 bases unmatched. Germline values: CDR1 SNHLY, CDR2 FYNNEI.

This chain joins TRBV4-2 and TRBJ2-1, with 10 nucleotides matching TRBD2. There are 16 residues in the CDR3. V gave up 0 bases and J gave up 4 bases; unmatched junction bases: 3. Per the germline V gene, CDR1 is LGHNA and CDR2 is YNFKEQ. In DNA, the CDR3 is TGTGCCAGCAGCCAAGATCTTAGCGGGGGGTACAATGAGCAGTTCTTC. It specifies CASSQDLSGGYNEQFF.

The chain links TRBV4-1 to TRBJ2-1; D might be TRBD2 (7 bases). Germline CDR1 reads MGHRA; CDR2 reads YSYEKL. CDR3 length equals 16 residues. Trimming shortened V by 1 base and J by 5 bases, and 15 bases separated the two germline ends. The CDR3 sequence is CASSQVGGATHNEQFF. The CDR3 DNA is TGCGCCAGCAGCCAAGTGGGGGGGGCTACCCACAATGAGCAGTTCTTC.

V gene TRBV6-5 combines with J gene TRBJ1-5; D remains unclear. The CDR3 totals 14 residues. Trimming removed 8 bases at V and 3 bases at J, with 14 bases between. Germline V lookup: CDR1 MNHEY, CDR2 SVGAGI. The CDR3 nucleotides are TGTGCCAGCCGACTGTCCGGGGTCAATCAGCCCCAGCATTTT. Its protein is CASRLSGVNQPQHF.

The chain recombines TRBV4-3 with TRBJ1-4; D uncertain. This CDR3 comprises 15 residues. V lost 0 bases to trimming and J lost 3 bases, with 8 bases between them. Per the germline V gene, CDR1 is LGHNA and CDR2 is YSLEER. The CDR3 sequence: CASSQDDRANEKLFF. CDR3 sequence (DNA): TGCGCCAGCAGCCAAGACGATCGGGCTAATGAAAAACTGTTTTTT.

The CDR3 sequence is CASSAVGSGGWETQYF. In DNA, the CDR3 is TGTGCCAGCAGTGCCGTGGGTAGCGGGGGATGGGAGACCCAGTACTTC. The V call is TRBV6-1, the J call TRBJ2-5; 9 bases line up with TRBD2. Germline trimming cut 4 bases from V and 5 bases from J; bases unmatched to any gene: 11. Germline lookup yields CDR1 MNHNS and CDR2 SASEGT. This CDR3 is 16 amino acids long.